The following is a T cell receptor (beta chain) sequence with its context. What it recognizes is unknown. This sample is part of a study of post-analysis software for immune sequencing data. Findings and limits, study-wide: Diversity measured as normalized Chao1 was significantly lower in multiple sclerosis patients than in controls. Batch-mates among the samples co-clustered strongly by F measure.

Unique molecular identifiers were built into the TCR beta cDNA libraries. Input amounts of roughly 0.85 to 10 million T cells were used. These gave about 500,000 cDNA molecules, so each molecule approximated one T cell. A single record per CDR3 protein comes from TCRdb applying MiXCR to the PCR reads. The sample records approximately 630,000 distinct CDR3 sequences, around 60% being singletons. The sample comprised blood. The receptor's source is a girl aged 2 to 10 with multiple sclerosis.

In DNA form, the CDR3 reads TGCAGCGTTGAAGTGCGGGGGGCCGGTGAGCAGTTCTTC. Residues: CSVEVRGAGEQFF. The chain couples TRBV29-1 to TRBJ2-1; 8 bases line up with TRBD2. The CDR3 covers 13 residues. The J segment lost 9 bases and the V segment lost 1 base, leaving 5 bases of the junction unmatched. Germline CDR1 SQVTM, CDR2 ANQGSEA.